The 32 T cell receptor beta chains in this list originate from one sample, sequenced in a study of shared clonotypes between healthy human individuals. TCRdb keeps only in-frame clones here, not all; method: immunoSEQ multiplex PCR. The sample carries millions of clones, roughly 96% recorded once. Sequencing was carried out using naive CD4+ T cells sorted from blood. As for subset: CD45RA+ positively selected. The receptors were gathered from a young man in good health.

The chain has TRBV19 and TRBJ2-2; D may match TRBD1 or TRBD2 (6 bases each). The CDR3 is made up of 14 amino acids. CDR1 LNHDA and CDR2 SQIVND come from the germline V gene (reference sequence). Trimming took 6 bases from V and 4 from J, leaving 12 bases between them. CDR3 DNA sequence: TGTGCCAGTAGATCGGGGGCCGGCACCGGGGAGCTGTTTTTT. Protein product: CASRSGAGTGELFF.

The V and J genes are TRBV5-4 and TRBJ2-1, with D maybe TRBD1 (5 bases). The CDR3 length is 14 residues. The V gene's germline CDR1 is SGHNT and CDR2 YYREEE (reference sequence). Trimming cost V 5 bases and J 1 base, with 10 bases left between them. The CDR3 coding sequence is TGTGCCAGCAGGGTAGACAGATCCTACAATGAGCAGTTCTTC. This sequence encodes CASRVDRSYNEQFF.

This sequence joins TRBV6-1 and TRBJ2-7; D gene uncertain. Between the trimmed V and J ends, which lost 7 bases and 0 bases, there was a span of 10 bases. CDR3 length: 13 amino acids. Germline CDR1 MNHNS, CDR2 SASEGT. The CDR3 is CASNLHHSYEQYF. The CDR3 nucleotides read TGTGCCAGCAACCTACACCACTCCTACGAGCAGTACTTC.

The gene calls are TRBV27 and TRBJ2-7, with D perhaps TRBD2 (5 bases). Germline V gene data show CDR1 as MNHEY and CDR2 as SMNVEV (reference sequence). The CDR3 totals 15 residues. Trimming cost V 2 bases and J 7 bases, with 18 bases left between them. The CDR3, as DNA: TGTGCCAGCAGTTTAAGTGGGCGACCCGGGGTAGAGCAGTACTTC. Protein product: CASSLSGRPGVEQYF.

This clone was seen only once. The V and J genes are TRBV30 and TRBJ1-2; D might be TRBD1 (5 bases). Trimming removed 0 bases at V and 1 base at J, with 15 bases between. Per the germline V gene, CDR1 is GTSNPN and CDR2 is SVGIG (reference sequence). This CDR3 is built from 16 residues. The CDR3 is CAWSVLGGKDNYGYTF. CDR3 coding DNA: TGTGCCTGGAGTGTACTCGGGGGAAAGGATAACTATGGCTACACCTTC. Drawing the rest from reference TRBV30 and TRBJ1-2, the complete variable domain is SQTIHQWPATLVQPVGSPLSLECTVEGTSNPNLYWYRQAAGRGLQLLFYSVGIGQISSEVPQNLSASRPQDRQFILSSKKLLLSDSGFYLCAWSVLGGKDNYGYTFGSGTRLTVV.

The chain links TRBV11-3 to TRBJ2-2; possibly TRBD1 or TRBD2 for D (5 bases each). Germline V gene data show CDR1 as SGHNT and CDR2 as YENEEA. The CDR3 contains 16 residues. Trimming took 0 bases from V and 7 from J, leaving 15 bases between them. DNA of the CDR3: TGTGCCAGCAGCTTAGAAATCGGGACGGGGCTCGGGGAGCTGTTTTTT. Its translation is CASSLEIGTGLGELFF.

The rearrangement links TRBV11-2 to TRBJ2-5, with a possible D match to TRBD2 (5 bases). Looked up from germline, CDR1 is SGHAT and CDR2 is FQNNGV. Trimming pared 8 bases from V and 0 bases from J, leaving 7 bases between. The CDR3 sequence is 12 residues long. This CDR3 is CASARDQETQYF. CDR3 bases: TGTGCCAGCGCGCGGGACCAAGAGACCCAGTACTTC.

The chain links TRBV5-5 to TRBJ2-3; 10 positions match TRBD2. CDR1 and CDR2 (germline): SGHKS, YYEKEE (reference sequence). Trimming removed 0 bases from V and 0 bases from J; junction bases left unmatched: 10. The length of the CDR3 is 19 residues. CDR3 DNA sequence: TGTGCCAGCAGCTTGGCGGTAGCGGGGGGAATCGTTAGCACAGATACGCAGTATTTT. Its translation is CASSLAVAGGIVSTDTQYF. The whole variable domain, filled in from reference TRBV5-5 and TRBJ2-3, reads DAGVTQSPTHLIKTRGQQVTLRCSPISGHKSVSWYQQVLGQGPQFIFQYYEKEERGRGNFPDRFSARQFPNYSSELNVNALLLGDSALYLCASSLAVAGGIVSTDTQYFGPGTRLTVL.

The J gene is TRBJ1-1, the V gene TRBV10-2; the match to TRBD1 covers 8 bases. The CDR3 is 13 residues long. Germline V CDR1 and CDR2: WSHSY, SAAADI. Trimming cost V 5 bases and J 3 bases; bases outside gene matches: 2. DNA of the CDR3: TGCGCCAGCAGTAAACAGGGGGACACTGAAGCTTTCTTT. It translates to CASSKQGDTEAFF.

This chain connects TRBV6-5 to TRBJ1-3, with D hard to call. The CDR3 covers 14 residues. Germline V gene lookup returns CDR1 MNHEY and CDR2 SVGAGI. V was trimmed by 10 bases and J by 0 bases, leaving 13 bases between them. The CDR3 coding sequence is TGTGCCATTTTCGGACGGTCCTCTGGAAACACCATATATTTT. Residues: CAIFGRSSGNTIYF.

This clone was observed a single time. Other DNA sequences within the sample encode an identical CDR3. CDR3 protein: CASSSGTPSYEQYF. The CDR3, as DNA: TGCGCCAGCAGCTCCGGGACACCTTCCTACGAGCAGTACTTC. This chain links TRBV5-1 with TRBJ2-7; maybe TRBD1 (6 bases). There are 14 residues in the CDR3. Germline V gene sequence: CDR1 SGHRS, CDR2 YFSETQ. The V end was cut by 3 bases, the J end by 1 base, with 11 bases between.

The count of this clone is one. This chain joins TRBV7-9 and TRBJ2-7, with 8 bases lining up with TRBD1. V was pared by 2 bases and J by 2 bases, with 2 bases of the junction left unmatched. The CDR3 runs 14 residues. In germline, CDR1 is SEHNR, CDR2 FQNEAQ (reference sequence). The CDR3 nucleotides read TGTGCCAGCAGCTTAAAGACAGGGGCCTACGAGCAGTACTTC. The encoded protein is CASSLKTGAYEQYF.

The chain combines TRBV6-1 with TRBJ2-7; D not resolved. The V and J ends lost 0 bases and 7 bases respectively, with 7 bases between them. The length of the CDR3 is 12 residues. Germline V gene lookup returns CDR1 MNHNS and CDR2 SASEGT. For the CDR3, the DNA is TGTGCCAGCAGTGAAGCGACTTGGGAGCAGTACTTC. Its protein product is CASSEATWEQYF.

The chain links TRBV28 to TRBJ1-5, with TRBD1 matching over 7 bases. The V gene's germline CDR1 is MDHEN and CDR2 SYDVKM. The junction had 6 bases not matched to a gene; V was cut back by 1 base and J by 3 bases. The CDR3 runs to 16 residues. DNA for the CDR3: TGTGCCAGCAGTTTATCGACAGGGAGCAACAATCAGCCCCAGCATTTT. This gives the protein CASSLSTGSNNQPQHF.

This clone was recorded only once. V is TRBV19 and J is TRBJ1-6, with 7 bases aligning to TRBD1. The CDR3 is made up of 15 amino acids. Per germline, CDR1 LNHDA and CDR2 SQIVND (reference sequence). Trimming removed 7 bases from V and 0 bases from J; junction bases left unmatched: 3. CDR3 amino acids: CASMTGSSYNSPLHF. The CDR3 DNA follows: TGTGCCAGTATGACAGGGAGCTCCTATAATTCACCCCTCCACTTT.

This rearrangement joins TRBV25-1 to TRBJ2-1, with TRBD2 matching over 10 bases. CDR1 and CDR2 (germline): MGHDK, SYGVNS. This CDR3 comprises 18 residues. V was clipped by 5 bases and J by 3 bases; unmatched bases: 13. The DNA of the CDR3 is TGTGCCAGCAGTAGGGGTGGAAGCGGGAGGGGTAGCTACAATGAGCAGTTCTTC. Residues: CASSRGGSGRGSYNEQFF. The variable domain in full, with the rest retrieved from reference TRBV25-1 and TRBJ2-1, is EADIYQTPRYLVIGTGKKITLECSQTMGHDKMYWYQQDPGMELHLIHYSYGVNSTEKGDLSSESTVSRIRTEHFPLTLESARPSHTSQYLCASSRGGSGRGSYNEQFFGPGTRLTVL.

Concerning this clone: In the same sample, other DNA sequences code for this CDR3. The chain uses TRBV10-3 and TRBJ1-6; D remains ambiguous. The V and J ends lost 0 bases and 11 bases respectively, with 8 bases between them. Germline V lookup: CDR1 ENHRY, CDR2 SYGVKD. This CDR3 is 13 amino acids long. CDR3 residues: CAISESGGPPLHF. The CDR3 DNA reads as TGTGCCATCAGTGAGTCAGGAGGCCCACCCCTCCACTTT.

The chain is built from TRBV2 and TRBJ1-2; the match to TRBD1 covers 9 bases. The CDR3 length is 15 residues. Unmatched junction bases numbered 16, after V lost 10 bases and J lost 7 bases. Germline assignment: CDR1 SNHLY and CDR2 FYNNEI. The CDR3 bases are TGTGCCAACCCATCAGGCTACAGGGGGCCGGCTGGCTACACCTTC. As protein: CANPSGYRGPAGYTF.

The chain joins TRBV10-3 to TRBJ2-2, with D hard to call. The V end lost 3 bases, the J end lost 6 bases, and 14 bases lay between the germline ends. Per the germline V gene, CDR1 is ENHRY and CDR2 is SYGVKD. The CDR3 has 15 amino acids. This CDR3 reads CAISDSFLTAGELFF. CDR3 DNA sequence: TGTGCCATCAGTGACAGTTTCCTTACGGCCGGGGAGCTGTTTTTT.

The chain combines TRBV5-4 with TRBJ2-7; 9 bases agree with TRBD1. CDR1 is SGHNT and CDR2 is YYREEE in the germline V gene (reference sequence). The CDR3 runs 15 residues. Germline trimming cut 4 bases from V and 6 bases from J; bases unmatched to any gene: 11. CDR3: CASSPGQGRPAEQYF. In nucleotides, the CDR3 is TGTGCCAGCAGCCCCGGACAGGGGCGCCCCGCCGAGCAGTACTTC.

V usage is TRBV7-9 and J usage is TRBJ1-6; perhaps TRBD1 as D (5 bases). Germline values: CDR1 SEHNR, CDR2 FQNEAQ (reference sequence). V gave up 2 bases and J gave up 7 bases, with 9 bases separating them. The CDR3 sequence is 14 residues long. The CDR3 is CASSLQGMNSPLHF. The CDR3 coding sequence is TGTGCCAGCAGCTTACAGGGTATGAATTCACCCCTCCACTTT.

The V gene is TRBV6-6, the J gene TRBJ1-2, with 7 bases identical to TRBD1. Unmatched junction bases numbered 2, after V lost 5 bases and J lost 2 bases. This CDR3 region has 13 residues. Germline V gene sequence: CDR1 MNHNY, CDR2 SVGAGI (reference sequence). CDR3 sequence (DNA): TGTGCCAGCAGTACGGGACAGAACTATGGCTACACCTTC. Protein sequence: CASSTGQNYGYTF.

This clone was seen just once. The rearrangement uses TRBV10-3 and TRBJ1-2, with 8 bases lining up with TRBD1. This CDR3 is 17 amino acids long. V was pared by 1 base and J by 0 bases, with 7 bases of the junction left unmatched. Germline lookup yields CDR1 ENHRY and CDR2 SYGVKD. CDR3 coding DNA: TGTGCCATCAGTGAGTGGGGGGACAGGCTAGCTAACTATGGCTACACCTTC. Its translation: CAISEWGDRLANYGYTF.

This sequence joins TRBV7-8 and TRBJ1-4, with 8 bases matching TRBD1. This CDR3 has 16 amino acids. Germline loops: CDR1 SGHVS, CDR2 FQNEAQ. Unmatched junction bases numbered 4, after V lost 3 bases and J lost 1 base. This CDR3 reads CASSFGTGLTNEKLFF. CDR3 bases: TGTGCCAGCAGCTTCGGGACAGGCCTAACTAATGAAAAACTGTTTTTT. The complete variable domain, with remaining parts taken from reference TRBV7-8 and TRBJ1-4, reads GAGVSQSPRYKVAKRGQDVALRCDPISGHVSLFWYQQALGQGPEFLTYFQNEAQLDKSGLPSDRFFAERPEGSVSTLKIQRTQQEDSAVYLCASSFGTGLTNEKLFFGSGTQLSVL.

The chain is built from TRBV11-2 and TRBJ2-7; unclear D gene. Trimming removed 1 base from V and 0 bases from J, with 4 bases in between. CDR3 length: 13 residues. CDR1 and CDR2 (germline): SGHAT, FQNNGV. The CDR3 coding sequence is TGTGCCAGCAGCTTAGTTGGCTCCTACGAGCAGTACTTC. Its protein is CASSLVGSYEQYF. The full variable domain, its missing parts supplied by reference TRBV11-2 and TRBJ2-7, is EAGVAQSPRYKIIEKRQSVAFWCNPISGHATLYWYQQILGQGPKLLIQFQNNGVVDDSQLPKDRFSAERLKGVDSTLKIQPAKLEDSAVYLCASSLVGSYEQYFGPGTRLTVT.

The chain links TRBV7-9 to TRBJ1-2; D is undetermined. Per germline, CDR1 SEHNR and CDR2 FQNEAQ (reference sequence). The V end was cut by 5 bases, the J end by 2 bases, with 18 bases between. The CDR3 loop spans 16 amino acids. The CDR3 sequence: CASSRDTLIINYGYTF. The CDR3 DNA sequence: TGTGCCAGCAGCCGAGACACCTTAATAATCAACTATGGCTACACCTTC.

The chain joins TRBV27 to TRBJ1-2; D remains unclear. V gave up 6 bases and J gave up 5 bases, with 13 bases separating them. Germline CDR1 and CDR2: MNHEY and SMNVEV (reference sequence). The CDR3 runs to 13 residues. For the CDR3, the DNA is TGTGCCAGCAGCCCTACGGGCCCTTATGGCTACACCTTC. Translated: CASSPTGPYGYTF.

In nucleotides, the CDR3 is TGTGCCAGCTCACCCTCCGGGGCGGACTCTGGAAACACCATATATTTT. Translation: CASSPSGADSGNTIYF. V is TRBV18 and J is TRBJ1-3; weak D call: TRBD1 (5 bases). The V end was cut by 3 bases, the J end by 0 bases, with 12 bases between. The CDR3 is 16 amino acids. CDR1 is KGHSH and CDR2 is LQKENI in the germline V gene. Full variable domain (rest looked up from reference TRBV18 and TRBJ1-3): NAGVMQNPRHLVRRRGQEARLRCSPMKGHSHVYWYRQLPEEGLKFMVYLQKENIIDESGMPKERFSAEFPKEGPSILRIQQVVRGDSAAYFCASSPSGADSGNTIYFGEGSWLTVV.

This chain uses TRBV7-8 with TRBJ2-7; weak D call: TRBD1 (7 bases). Trimming took 6 bases from V and 6 from J, leaving 9 bases between them. The CDR3 spans 11 residues. CDR1 and CDR2 (germline): SGHVS, FQNEAQ. Here the CDR3 reads CASRQGGEQYF. CDR3 coding DNA: TGTGCCAGCAGGCAGGGGGGCGAGCAGTACTTC.

The CDR3 is CASSKGQGSSYNEQFF. CDR3 bases: TGCGCCAGCAGCAAGGGACAGGGAAGCTCCTACAATGAGCAGTTCTTC. The rearrangement uses TRBV5-1 and TRBJ2-1; 9 bases agree with TRBD1. CDR1 is SGHRS and CDR2 is YFSETQ in the germline V gene. With 4 bases clipped from V and 0 bases from J, the junction kept 5 bases outside the gene matches. The CDR3 loop spans 16 amino acids.

This chain uses TRBV21-1 with TRBJ2-6; the table's D call of TRBD1 was not tested on the DNA. TRBV21-1 is a documented pseudogene. CDR3 length equals 18 residues. The CDR3 reads CASFLGGQEYSGANVLTF. In DNA, the CDR3 is TGTGCCAGCTTCCTTGGGGGACAGGAATACTCTGGGGCCAACGTCCTGACTTTC.

The V gene is TRBV9, the J gene TRBJ2-7, with 12 nucleotides matching TRBD2. The V gene end was trimmed by 3 bases and the J gene end by 4 bases; junction bases not matched to a gene: 8. The CDR3 is 16 residues long. Germline V gene lookup returns CDR1 SGDLS and CDR2 YYNGEE. Here the CDR3 reads CASSARLAGALYEQYF. The CDR3 bases are TGTGCCAGCAGCGCCCGACTAGCGGGAGCTCTATACGAGCAGTACTTC.